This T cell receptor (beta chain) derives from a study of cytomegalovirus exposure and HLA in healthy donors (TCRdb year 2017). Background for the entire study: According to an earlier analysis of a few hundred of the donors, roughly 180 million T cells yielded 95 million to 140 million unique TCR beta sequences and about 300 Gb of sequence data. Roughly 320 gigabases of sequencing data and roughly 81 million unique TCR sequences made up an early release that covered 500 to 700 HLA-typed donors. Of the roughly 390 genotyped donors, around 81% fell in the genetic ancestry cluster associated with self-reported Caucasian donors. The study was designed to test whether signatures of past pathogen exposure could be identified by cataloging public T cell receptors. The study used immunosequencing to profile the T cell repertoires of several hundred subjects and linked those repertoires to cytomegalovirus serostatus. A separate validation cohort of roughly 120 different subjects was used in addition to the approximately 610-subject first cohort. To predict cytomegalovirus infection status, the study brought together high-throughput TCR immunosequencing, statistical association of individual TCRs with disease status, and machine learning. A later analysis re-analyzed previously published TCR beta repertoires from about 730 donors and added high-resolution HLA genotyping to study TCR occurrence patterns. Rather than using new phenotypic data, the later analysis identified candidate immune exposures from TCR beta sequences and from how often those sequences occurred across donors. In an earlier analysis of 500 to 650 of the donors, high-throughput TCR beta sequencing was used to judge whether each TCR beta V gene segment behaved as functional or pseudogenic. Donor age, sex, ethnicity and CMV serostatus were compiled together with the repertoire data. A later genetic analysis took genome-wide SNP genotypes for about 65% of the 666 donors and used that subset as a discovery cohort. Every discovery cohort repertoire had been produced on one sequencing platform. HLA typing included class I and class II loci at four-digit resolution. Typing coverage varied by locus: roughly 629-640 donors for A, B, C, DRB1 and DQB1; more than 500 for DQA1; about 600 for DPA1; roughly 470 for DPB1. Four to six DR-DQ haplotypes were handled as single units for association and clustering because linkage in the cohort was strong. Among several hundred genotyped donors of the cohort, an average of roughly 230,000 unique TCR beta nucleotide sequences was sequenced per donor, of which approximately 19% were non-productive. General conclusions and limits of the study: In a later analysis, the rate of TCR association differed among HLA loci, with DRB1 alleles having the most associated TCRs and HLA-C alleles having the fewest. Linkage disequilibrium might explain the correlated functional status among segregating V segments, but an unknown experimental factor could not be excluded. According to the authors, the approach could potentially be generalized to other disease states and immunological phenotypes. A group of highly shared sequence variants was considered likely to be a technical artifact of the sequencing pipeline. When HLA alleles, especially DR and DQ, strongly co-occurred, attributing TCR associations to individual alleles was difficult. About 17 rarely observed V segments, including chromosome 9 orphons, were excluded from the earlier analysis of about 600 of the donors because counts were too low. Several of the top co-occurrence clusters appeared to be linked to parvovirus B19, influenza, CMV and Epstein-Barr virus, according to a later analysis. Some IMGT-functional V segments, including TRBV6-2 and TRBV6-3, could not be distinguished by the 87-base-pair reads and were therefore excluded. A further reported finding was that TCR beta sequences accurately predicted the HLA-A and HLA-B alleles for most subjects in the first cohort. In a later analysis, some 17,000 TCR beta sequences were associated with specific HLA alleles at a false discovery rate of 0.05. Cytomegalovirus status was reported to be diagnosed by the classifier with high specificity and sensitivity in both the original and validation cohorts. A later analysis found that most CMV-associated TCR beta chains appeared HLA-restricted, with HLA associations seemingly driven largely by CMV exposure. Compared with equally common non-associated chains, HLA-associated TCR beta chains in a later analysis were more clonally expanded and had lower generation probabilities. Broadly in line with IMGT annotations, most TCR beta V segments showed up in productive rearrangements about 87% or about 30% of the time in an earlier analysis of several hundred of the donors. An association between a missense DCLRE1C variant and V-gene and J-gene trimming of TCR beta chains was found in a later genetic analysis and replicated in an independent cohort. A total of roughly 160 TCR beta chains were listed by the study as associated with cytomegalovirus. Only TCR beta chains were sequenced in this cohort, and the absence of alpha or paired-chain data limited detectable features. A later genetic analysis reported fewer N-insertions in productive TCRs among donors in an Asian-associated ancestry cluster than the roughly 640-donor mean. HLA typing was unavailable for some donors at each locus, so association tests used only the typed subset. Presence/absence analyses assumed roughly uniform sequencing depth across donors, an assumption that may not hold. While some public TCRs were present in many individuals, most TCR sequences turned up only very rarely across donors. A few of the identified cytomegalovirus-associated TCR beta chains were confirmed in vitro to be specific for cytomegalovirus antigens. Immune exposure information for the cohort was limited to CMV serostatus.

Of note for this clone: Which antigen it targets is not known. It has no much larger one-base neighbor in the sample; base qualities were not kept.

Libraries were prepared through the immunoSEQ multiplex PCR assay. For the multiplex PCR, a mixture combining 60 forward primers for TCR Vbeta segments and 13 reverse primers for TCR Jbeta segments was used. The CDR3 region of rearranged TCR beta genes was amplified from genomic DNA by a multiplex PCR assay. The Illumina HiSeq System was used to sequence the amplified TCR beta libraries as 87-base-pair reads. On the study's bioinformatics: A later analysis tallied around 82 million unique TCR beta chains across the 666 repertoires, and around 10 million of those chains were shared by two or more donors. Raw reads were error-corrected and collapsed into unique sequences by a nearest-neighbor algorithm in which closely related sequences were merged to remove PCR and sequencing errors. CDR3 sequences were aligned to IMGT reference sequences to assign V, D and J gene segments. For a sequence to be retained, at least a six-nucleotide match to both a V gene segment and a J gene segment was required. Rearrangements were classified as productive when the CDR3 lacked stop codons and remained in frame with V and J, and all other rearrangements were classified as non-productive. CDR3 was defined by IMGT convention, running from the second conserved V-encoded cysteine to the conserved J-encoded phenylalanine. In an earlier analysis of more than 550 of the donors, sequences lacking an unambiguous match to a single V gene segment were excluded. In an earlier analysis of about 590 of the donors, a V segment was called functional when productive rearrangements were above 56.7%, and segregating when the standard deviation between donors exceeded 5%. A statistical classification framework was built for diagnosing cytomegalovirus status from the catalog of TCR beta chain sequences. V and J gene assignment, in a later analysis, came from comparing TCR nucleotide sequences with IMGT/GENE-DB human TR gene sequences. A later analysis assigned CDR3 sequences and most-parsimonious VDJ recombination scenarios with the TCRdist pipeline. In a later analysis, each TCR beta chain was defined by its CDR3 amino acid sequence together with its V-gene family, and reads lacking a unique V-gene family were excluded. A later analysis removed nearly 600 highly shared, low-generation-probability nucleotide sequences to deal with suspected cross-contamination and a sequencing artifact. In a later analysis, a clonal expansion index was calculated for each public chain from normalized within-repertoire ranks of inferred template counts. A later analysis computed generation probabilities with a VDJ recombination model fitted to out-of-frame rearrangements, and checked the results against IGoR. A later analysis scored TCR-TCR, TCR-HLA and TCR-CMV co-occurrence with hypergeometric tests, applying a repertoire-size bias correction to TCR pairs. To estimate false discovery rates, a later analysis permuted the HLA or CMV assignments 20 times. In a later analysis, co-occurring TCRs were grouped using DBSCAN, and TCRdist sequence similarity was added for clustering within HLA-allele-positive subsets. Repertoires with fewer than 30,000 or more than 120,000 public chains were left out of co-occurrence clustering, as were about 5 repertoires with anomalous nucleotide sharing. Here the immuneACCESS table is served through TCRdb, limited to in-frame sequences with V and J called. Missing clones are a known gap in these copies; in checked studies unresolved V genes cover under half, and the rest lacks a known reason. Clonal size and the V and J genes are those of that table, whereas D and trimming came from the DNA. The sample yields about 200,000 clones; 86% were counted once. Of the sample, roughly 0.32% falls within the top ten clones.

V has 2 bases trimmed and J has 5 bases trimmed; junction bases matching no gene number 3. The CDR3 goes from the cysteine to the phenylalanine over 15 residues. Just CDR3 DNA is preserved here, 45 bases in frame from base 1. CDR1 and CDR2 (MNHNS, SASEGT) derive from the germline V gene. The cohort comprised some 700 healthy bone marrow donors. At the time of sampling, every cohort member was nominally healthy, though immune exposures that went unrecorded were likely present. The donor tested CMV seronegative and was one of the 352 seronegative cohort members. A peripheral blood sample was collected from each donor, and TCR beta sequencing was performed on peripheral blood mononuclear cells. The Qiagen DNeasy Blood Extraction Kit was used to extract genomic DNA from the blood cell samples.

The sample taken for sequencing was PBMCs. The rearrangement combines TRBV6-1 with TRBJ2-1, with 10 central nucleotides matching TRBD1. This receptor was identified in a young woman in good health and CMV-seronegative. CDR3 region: CASSEPGQGNNEQFF. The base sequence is TGTGCCAGCAGTGAACCGGGACAGGGGAACAATGAGCAGTTCTTC.